This record looks at one T cell receptor beta chain sequence and its context. Its cognate antigen is unknown. The source of the sample is a study of blood T cells in healthy people across ages. Study-level findings and limits: When set beside aged donors, long-lived donors presented more naive CD4+ cells and higher diversity. Measured against age, TCR beta diversity per million T cells decreased in a roughly linear manner.

Total RNA was isolated from each sample in quantities of at least 6 micrograms. Primed by a sample-barcoded 5' primer and a J-beta primer mix, a second PCR proceeded for about 6 to 11 cycles. TCRdb reanalysed the 5' RACE reads using MiXCR and keeps one entry per CDR3 protein. The sample consists of approximately 700,000 distinct CDR3 sequences, about 30% of them appearing once. Between the trimmed V and J ends, which lost 1 base and 3 bases, there was a span of 6 bases. Germline values: CDR1 GTSNPN, CDR2 SVGIG (reference sequence). This CDR3 comprises 12 residues. The clonotype was recovered from a woman aged 80 or older in good health. The rearrangement links TRBV30 to TRBJ1-1; D is unclear. Sample: blood. The CDR3 DNA follows: TGTGCCTGGAGTGAGTGGGACACTGAAGCTTTCTTT. Protein: CAWSEWDTEAFF.